Detailed here is one TCR beta chain. Its antigen is still unknown. The use of genomic DNA as template underpinned the TCR beta VDJ and CDR3 profiling. TCRdb reanalysed the reads using MiXCR and keeps one entry per CDR3 protein. The data hold roughly 180,000 distinct CDR3 sequences, with 64% observed a single time. This CDR3 is 11 amino acids long. V was pared by 8 bases and J by 3 bases, with 9 bases between. The germline CDR1 and CDR2 sequences are SQVTM and ANQGSEA. This specimen comes from a study of CD8+CD57+ T cells in acquired aplastic anemia. On the study more broadly: Sorted CD4+ and CD8+ cells yielded DNA averaging approximately 3.4 ug. Study-wide points: Between patients and controls, approximately 29 CD8+ CDR3 sequences were found in common. Patients and controls were not found to differ significantly in CD8+ Simpson's diversity.

This sequence was found in a human donor with severe aplastic anemia or a healthy control (not recorded which). The chain is built from TRBV29-1 and TRBJ2-3; D remains unclear. Sequencing used sorted CD4+, CD8+, or CD8+CD57+ T cells (not recorded which) from PBMCs. In DNA form, the CDR3 reads TGCAGCTCCTCCTGGACAGATACGCAGTATTTT. This gives the protein CSSSWTDTQYF.